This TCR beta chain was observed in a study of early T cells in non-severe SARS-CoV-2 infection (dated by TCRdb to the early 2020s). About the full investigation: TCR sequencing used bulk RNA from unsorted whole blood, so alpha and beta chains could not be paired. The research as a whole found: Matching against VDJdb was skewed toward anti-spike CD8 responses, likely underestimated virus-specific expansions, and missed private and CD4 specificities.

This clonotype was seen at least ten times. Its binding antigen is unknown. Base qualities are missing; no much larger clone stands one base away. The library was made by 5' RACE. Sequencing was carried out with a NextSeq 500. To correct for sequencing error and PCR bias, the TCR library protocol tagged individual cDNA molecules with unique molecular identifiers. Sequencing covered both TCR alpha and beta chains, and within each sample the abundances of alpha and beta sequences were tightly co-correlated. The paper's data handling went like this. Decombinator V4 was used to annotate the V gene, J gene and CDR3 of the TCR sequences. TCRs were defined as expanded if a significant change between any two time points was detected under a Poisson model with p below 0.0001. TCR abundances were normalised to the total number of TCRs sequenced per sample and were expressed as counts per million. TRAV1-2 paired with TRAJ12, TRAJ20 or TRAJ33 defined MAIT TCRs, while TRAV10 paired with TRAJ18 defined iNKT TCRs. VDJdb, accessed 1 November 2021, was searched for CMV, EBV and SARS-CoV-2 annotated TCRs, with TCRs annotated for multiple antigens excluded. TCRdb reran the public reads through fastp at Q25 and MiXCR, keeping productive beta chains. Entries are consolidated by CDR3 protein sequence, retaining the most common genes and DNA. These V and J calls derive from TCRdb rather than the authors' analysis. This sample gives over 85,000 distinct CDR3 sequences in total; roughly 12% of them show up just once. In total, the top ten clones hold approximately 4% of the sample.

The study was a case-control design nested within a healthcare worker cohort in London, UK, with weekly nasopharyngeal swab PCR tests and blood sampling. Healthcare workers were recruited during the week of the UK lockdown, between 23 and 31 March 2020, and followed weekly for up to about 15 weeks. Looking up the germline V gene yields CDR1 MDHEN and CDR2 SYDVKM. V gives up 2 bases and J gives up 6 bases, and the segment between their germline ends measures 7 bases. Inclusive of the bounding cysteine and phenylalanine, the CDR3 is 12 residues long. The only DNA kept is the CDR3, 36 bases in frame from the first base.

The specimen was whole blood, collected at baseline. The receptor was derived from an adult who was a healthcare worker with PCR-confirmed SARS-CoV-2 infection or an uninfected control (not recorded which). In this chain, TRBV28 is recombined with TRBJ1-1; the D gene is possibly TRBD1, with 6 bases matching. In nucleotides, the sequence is TGTGCCAGCAGTTTACCAGGGGCTGAAGCTTTCTTT. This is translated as CASSLPGAEAFF.